Listed below are T cell receptor beta chains from one sample, sequenced in a study of shared clonotypes between healthy human individuals. Method: immunoSEQ multiplex PCR; TCRdb's copy keeps in-frame clones and lacks some. The repertoire holds approximately 1.9 million clones, with 90% to 95% as singletons. Sequencing was carried out using naive CD8+ T cells from PBMCs. These receptors came from a man aged 18 to 29 in good health. Some clones in this sample may be carry-over from other donors' samples. The CDR3 runs from the conserved cysteine through the conserved F or W. The D gene is left open where the match is weak. The size entry is marked missing in some rows and otherwise reads once, few, many or a size class.

TRBV27	-	TRBJ2-7	-	CASRSAGYEQYF	TGTGCCAGCAGGAGTGCAGGCTACGAGCAGTACTTC
TRBV29-1	-	TRBJ2-7	once	CSVEDASVSSYEQYF	TGCAGCGTTGAAGATGCTAGCGTCTCCTCCTACGAGCAGTACTTC
TRBV9	-	TRBJ2-3	-	CASSVALGSRGTDTQYF	TGTGCCAGCAGCGTAGCTCTTGGGTCCCGGGGGACAGATACGCAGTATTTT
TRBV19	-	TRBJ2-3	-	CASSIDPAGALSTDTQYF	TGTGCCAGTAGTATAGATCCTGCAGGGGCCCTTAGCACAGATACGCAGTATTTT
TRBV27	-	TRBJ2-5	-	CASSLLGLQETQYF	TGTGCCAGCAGTTTACTGGGTCTCCAAGAGACCCAGTACTTC
TRBV27	-	TRBJ2-5	-	CASSLGGLETQYF	TGTGCCAGCAGTTTAGGGGGTTTGGAGACCCAGTACTTC
TRBV5-5	-	TRBJ2-7	-	CASSSPRGVNSEQYF	TGTGCCAGCAGCTCCCCCCGAGGGGTCAACTCCGAGCAGTACTTC
TRBV7-9	-	TRBJ2-7	few	CASSSVFVGEDEQYF	TGTGCCAGCAGCTCCGTTTTTGTGGGGGAAGACGAGCAGTACTTC
TRBV7-9	TRBD2	TRBJ2-1	-	CASSSAGLAGVPANNEQFF	TGTGCCAGCAGCTCCGCGGGACTAGCGGGAGTCCCGGCAAACAATGAGCAGTTCTTC
TRBV5-8	-	TRBJ2-7	-	CASSLVGGSQVEQYF	TGTGCCAGCAGCTTGGTCGGCGGATCTCAGGTCGAGCAGTACTTC
TRBV28	TRBD1	TRBJ2-1	-	CASSDRVEGEQFF	TGTGCCTCATCGGACAGGGTGGAGGGTGAGCAGTTCTTC
TRBV15	-	TRBJ1-2	-	CATSEMVGPGSYGYTF	TGTGCCACCAGCGAGATGGTCGGTCCCGGGAGCTACGGCTACACCTTC
TRBV19	-	TRBJ2-2	-	CASSISGWNTGELFF	TGTGCCAGTAGTATATCAGGATGGAACACCGGGGAGCTGTTTTTT
TRBV27	-	TRBJ2-1	-	CASSLVGREEQFF	TGTGCCAGCAGTTTAGTTGGCAGGGAAGAGCAGTTCTTC
TRBV28	-	TRBJ2-1	-	CASSNYNEQFF	TGTGCCAGCAGTAACTACAATGAGCAGTTCTTC
TRBV19	-	TRBJ1-2	-	CASSPDRSFLGYTF	TGTGCCAGTAGTCCCGACCGATCCTTCCTAGGCTACACCTTC
TRBV10-3	TRBD1	TRBJ2-7	-	CAISETAGGFYEQYF	TGTGCCATCAGTGAGACGGCAGGGGGCTTCTACGAGCAGTACTTC
TRBV9	-	TRBJ1-2	-	CASSVRHADGYTF	TGTGCCAGCAGCGTGAGACACGCTGATGGCTACACCTTC
TRBV5-4	TRBD1	TRBJ1-3	-	CASSSPDREDGNTIYF	TGTGCCAGCAGCTCTCCCGACAGGGAAGACGGAAACACCATATATTTT
TRBV6-1	-	TRBJ1-5	-	CASSELVGLYSNQPQHF	TGTGCCAGCAGTGAACTTGTAGGGCTATATAGCAATCAGCCCCAGCATTTT
TRBV27	TRBD1	TRBJ2-7	-	CASSLTVQGAVVGEQYF	TGTGCCAGCAGTTTAACTGTACAGGGGGCGGTCGTCGGCGAGCAGTACTTC
TRBV4-1	-	TRBJ2-7	-	CASSQGWSGVYEQYF	TGCGCCAGCAGCCAAGGGTGGTCGGGAGTCTACGAGCAGTACTTC
TRBV4-1	-	TRBJ2-1	-	CASSPPHAGQTNEQFF	TGCGCCAGCAGCCCCCCCCACGCAGGACAGACCAATGAGCAGTTCTTC
TRBV10-1	-	TRBJ2-7	-	CASSVWGVTYEQYF	TGCGCCAGCAGTGTGTGGGGGGTTACCTACGAGCAGTACTTC
TRBV28	-	TRBJ1-2	-	CASSPSGAGDYGYTF	TGTGCCAGCAGCCCTTCGGGGGCAGGCGACTATGGCTACACCTTC
TRBV27	-	TRBJ1-2	-	CASTPHVYGYTF	TGTGCCAGCACCCCCCATGTCTATGGCTACACCTTC
TRBV6-5	-	TRBJ2-7	-	CASSYDTPEGSYEQYF	TGTGCCAGCAGTTACGACACTCCCGAAGGCTCCTACGAGCAGTACTTC
TRBV2	-	TRBJ2-5	-	CASNLPVTSAISETQYF	TGTGCCAGCAACCTCCCGGTGACGTCGGCGATTTCGGAGACCCAGTACTTC
TRBV27	-	TRBJ2-3	-	CASSRLSASYPDTQYF	TGTGCCAGCAGTCGCCTAAGCGCCTCGTACCCAGATACGCAGTATTTT
TRBV10-2	-	TRBJ2-5	-	CASSAGQTNWETQYF	TGCGCCAGCAGTGCGGGGCAGACGAATTGGGAGACCCAGTACTTC
TRBV13	TRBD1	TRBJ2-7	-	CASSPTTGASREQYF	TGTGCCAGCAGCCCCACGACAGGGGCTTCGCGTGAGCAGTACTTC
TRBV28	-	TRBJ1-1	-	CASSFGEWPEAFF	TGTGCCAGCAGTTTTGGAGAGTGGCCTGAAGCTTTCTTT
TRBV5-1	-	TRBJ2-7	once	CASSLSPYEQYF	TGCGCCAGCAGCCTCTCCCCCTACGAGCAGTACTTC
TRBV2	TRBD1	TRBJ2-1	once	CASRRQGPYNEQFF	TGTGCCAGCAGGCGACAGGGGCCCTACAATGAGCAGTTCTTC
TRBV27	TRBD1	TRBJ2-7	-	CASRAGTGGLYEQYF	TGTGCCAGCAGGGCCGGGACAGGGGGTTTGTACGAGCAGTACTTC